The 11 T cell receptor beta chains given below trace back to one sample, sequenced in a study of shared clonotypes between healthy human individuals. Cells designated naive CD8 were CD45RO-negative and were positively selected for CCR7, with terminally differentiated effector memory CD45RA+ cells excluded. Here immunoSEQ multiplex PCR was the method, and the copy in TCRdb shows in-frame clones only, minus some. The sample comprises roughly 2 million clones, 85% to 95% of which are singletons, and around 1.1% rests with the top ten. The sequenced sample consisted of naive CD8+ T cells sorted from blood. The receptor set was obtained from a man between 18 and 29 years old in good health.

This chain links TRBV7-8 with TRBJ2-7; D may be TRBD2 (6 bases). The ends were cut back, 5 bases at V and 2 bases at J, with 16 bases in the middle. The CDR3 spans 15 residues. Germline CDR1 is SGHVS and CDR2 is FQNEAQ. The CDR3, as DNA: TGTGCCAGCAGCCCACCACGGAGGGACGCCTACGAGCAGTACTTC. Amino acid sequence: CASSPPRRDAYEQYF.

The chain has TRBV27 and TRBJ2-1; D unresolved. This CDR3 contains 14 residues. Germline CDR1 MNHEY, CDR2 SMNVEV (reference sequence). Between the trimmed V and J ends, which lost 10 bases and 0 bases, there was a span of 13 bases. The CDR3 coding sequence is TGTGCCATTCGGACCAGAAGCTCCTACAATGAGCAGTTCTTC. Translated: CAIRTRSSYNEQFF.

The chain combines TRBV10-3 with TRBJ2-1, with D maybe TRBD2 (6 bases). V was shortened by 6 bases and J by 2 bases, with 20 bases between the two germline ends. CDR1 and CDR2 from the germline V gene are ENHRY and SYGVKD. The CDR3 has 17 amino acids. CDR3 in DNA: TGTGCCATCAGCGATCTGGGGGGTAGCGGCACCTACAATGAGCAGTTCTTC. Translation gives CAISDLGGSGTYNEQFF.

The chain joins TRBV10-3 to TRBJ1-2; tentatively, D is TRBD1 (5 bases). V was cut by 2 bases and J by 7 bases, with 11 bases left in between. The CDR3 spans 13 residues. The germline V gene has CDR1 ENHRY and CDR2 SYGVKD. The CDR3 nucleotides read TGTGCCATCAGTGAGACGGGGGTACCTGGCTACACCTTC. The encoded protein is CAISETGVPGYTF.

The CDR3 DNA reads as TGTGCCATCCTGGATAGCGGGGGGGCCGGTGAGCAGTTCTTC. Translated, it gives CAILDSGGAGEQFF. The chain has TRBV10-3 and TRBJ2-1; TRBD2 aligns across 11 bases. Germline V gives CDR1 ENHRY, CDR2 SYGVKD. After removal of 8 bases from V and 9 bases from J, the junction contained 9 bases not matched to a gene. CDR3 length equals 14 residues.

The CDR3, as DNA: TGTGCCAGCGGCGGGACTAGCGGGGGAGCAACGCAGTATTTT. As protein: CASGGTSGGATQYF. The chain has TRBV11-2 and TRBJ2-3; TRBD2 matches 14 bases. Losses at the gene ends were 8 bases for V and 9 bases for J; bases not matched to a gene: 7. Germline V gene sequence: CDR1 SGHAT, CDR2 FQNNGV. The CDR3 is 14 residues long.

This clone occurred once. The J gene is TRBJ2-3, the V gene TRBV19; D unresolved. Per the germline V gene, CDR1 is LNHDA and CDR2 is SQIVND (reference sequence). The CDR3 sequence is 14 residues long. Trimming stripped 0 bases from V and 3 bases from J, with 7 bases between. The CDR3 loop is CASSIDLLTDTQYF. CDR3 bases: TGTGCCAGTAGTATAGATCTATTAACAGATACGCAGTATTTT.

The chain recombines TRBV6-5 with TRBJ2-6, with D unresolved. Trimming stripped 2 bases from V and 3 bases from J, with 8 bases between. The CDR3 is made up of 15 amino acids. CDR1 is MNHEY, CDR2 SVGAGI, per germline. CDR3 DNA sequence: TGTGCCAGCAGTTACGGGATAGGTGGGGCCAACGTCCTGACTTTC. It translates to CASSYGIGGANVLTF.

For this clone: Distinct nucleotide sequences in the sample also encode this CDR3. The CDR3 spells CASSYSGLAGYNEQFF. CDR3 sequence (DNA): TGTGCCAGCAGTTACTCCGGACTAGCGGGATACAATGAGCAGTTCTTC. The V call is TRBV6-5, the J call TRBJ2-1; TRBD2 aligns across 12 bases. There are 16 residues in the CDR3. V trimming: 0 bases; J trimming: 4 bases; junction bases outside the gene matches: 1. In germline, CDR1 is MNHEY, CDR2 SVGAGI.

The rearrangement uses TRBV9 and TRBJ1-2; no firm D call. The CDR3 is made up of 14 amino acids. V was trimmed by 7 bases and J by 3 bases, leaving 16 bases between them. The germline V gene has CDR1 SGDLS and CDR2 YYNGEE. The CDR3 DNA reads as TGTGCCAGCGCCAGCGCCTCGTTCGACTATGGCTACACCTTC. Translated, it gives CASASASFDYGYTF.

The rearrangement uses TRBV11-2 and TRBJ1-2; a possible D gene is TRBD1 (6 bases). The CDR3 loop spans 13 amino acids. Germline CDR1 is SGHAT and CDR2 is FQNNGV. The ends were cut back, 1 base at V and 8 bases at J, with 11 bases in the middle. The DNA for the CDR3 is TGTGCCAGCAGCTTAGTTGGGGGGCACGGCTACACCTTC. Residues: CASSLVGGHGYTF.